This T cell receptor (beta chain) was recovered during a study of blood T cell repertoires in COVID-19. Study details: The United States, Italy and Spain supplied acute and convalescent COVID-19 samples. T cells, B-cell-depleted T cells, or PBMCs provided the cDNA or gDNA that served as material.

This clone was detected only a few times. As handled by the study authors: Amplifying reference gene primers gave estimates of nucleated cell counts. Profiled with immunoSEQ multiplex PCR; TCRdb holds only in-frame clones, not every one. That table supplies the V and J calls and clone size; D and trimming were determined from the DNA. The table records about 140,000 clones, 80% to 85% of them present only once. The CDR3 loop spans 13 amino acids. J was trimmed by 4 bases and V by 5 bases; bases with no gene match: 4. Germline V gene data show CDR1 as SGHAT and CDR2 as FQNNGV. The source is a woman older than 75 with acute or convalescent COVID-19. V is TRBV11-2 and J is TRBJ2-5, with 7 nucleotides matching TRBD1. The sequenced sample consisted of peripheral blood. The CDR3 here is CASSRGRGETQYF. For the CDR3, the DNA is TGTGCCAGCAGCAGGGGGCGAGGAGAGACCCAGTACTTC.